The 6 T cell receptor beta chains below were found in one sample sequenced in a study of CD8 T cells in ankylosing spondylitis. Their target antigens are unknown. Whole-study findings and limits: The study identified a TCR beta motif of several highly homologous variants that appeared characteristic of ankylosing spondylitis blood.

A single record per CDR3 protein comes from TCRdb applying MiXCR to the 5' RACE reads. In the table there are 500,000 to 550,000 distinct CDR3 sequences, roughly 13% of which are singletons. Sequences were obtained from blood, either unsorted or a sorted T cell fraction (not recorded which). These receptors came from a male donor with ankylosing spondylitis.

In DNA form, the CDR3 reads TGTGCCAGCACCCATTTAGGGTGGAACACCGGGGAGCTGTTTTTT. Translated: CASTHLGWNTGELFF. The rearrangement links TRBV5-5 to TRBJ2-2; D unresolved. Germline V lookup: CDR1 SGHKS, CDR2 YYEKEE (reference sequence). The CDR3 length is 15 residues. V shed 6 bases and J shed 1 base, with 13 bases lying between them.

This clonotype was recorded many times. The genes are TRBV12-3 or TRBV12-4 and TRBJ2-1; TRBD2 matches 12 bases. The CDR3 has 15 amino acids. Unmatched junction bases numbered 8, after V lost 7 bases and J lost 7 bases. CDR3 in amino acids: CASTLTSGSLNEQFF. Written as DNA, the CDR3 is TGTGCCAGCACCCTGACTAGCGGGAGCCTAAATGAGCAGTTCTTC.

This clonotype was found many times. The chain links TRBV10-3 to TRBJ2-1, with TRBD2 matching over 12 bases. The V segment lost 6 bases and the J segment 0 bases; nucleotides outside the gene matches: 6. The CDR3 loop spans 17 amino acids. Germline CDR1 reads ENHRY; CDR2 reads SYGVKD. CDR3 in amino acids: CAIRSGTSGSSYNEQFF. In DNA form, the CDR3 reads TGTGCCATCAGGTCCGGGACTAGCGGGTCCTCCTACAATGAGCAGTTCTTC.

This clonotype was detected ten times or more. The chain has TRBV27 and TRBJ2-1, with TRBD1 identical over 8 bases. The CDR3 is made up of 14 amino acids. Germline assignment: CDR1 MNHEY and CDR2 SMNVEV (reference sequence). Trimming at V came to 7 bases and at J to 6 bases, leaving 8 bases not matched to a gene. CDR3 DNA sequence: TGTGCCAGCACCGACAGGGGTTGGGGCAATGAGCAGTTCTTC. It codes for CASTDRGWGNEQFF.

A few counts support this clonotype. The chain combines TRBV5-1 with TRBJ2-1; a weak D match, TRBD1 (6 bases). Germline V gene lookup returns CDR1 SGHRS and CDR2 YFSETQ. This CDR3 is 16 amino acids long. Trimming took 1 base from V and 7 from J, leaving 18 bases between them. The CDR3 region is CASSLSPQGIGNEQFF. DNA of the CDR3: TGCGCCAGCAGCTTGAGTCCACAGGGCATAGGAAATGAGCAGTTCTTC.

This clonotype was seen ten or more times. For the CDR3, the DNA is TGTGCCAGCAGTTCGGGACAGGGGTTTATCTACGAGCAGTACTTC. Translating it yields CASSSGQGFIYEQYF. V usage is TRBV27 and J usage is TRBJ2-7; 10 bases map to TRBD1. This CDR3 has 15 residues. CDR1 MNHEY and CDR2 SMNVEV come from the germline V gene (reference sequence). V lost 4 bases to trimming and J lost 3 bases; unmatched junction nucleotides: 6.